This T cell receptor beta chain was captured in a study of regulatory T cells in long-lasting Graves disease. In its sample, this clonotype was seen many times. Construction of TCR beta libraries relied on iRepertoire HTBI primers and on Arm-PCR targeting CDR3 regions. Per the original methods: Segment identification across samples yielded some 63 TRBV and more than 11 TRBJ segments. Via MiXCR, TCRdb re-called the multiplex PCR reads, giving one row per CDR3 protein. TCRdb's processing, not the authors', yielded these V and J calls. The top ten clones hold roughly 8.2% of a sample with over 450,000 distinct CDR3 sequences, around 11% of them seen once. Regarding time point: newly diagnosed GD, antithyroid drugs for less than 3 months. Preparation of the TCR library used RNA extracted from PBMCs. The patients were drawn from one endocrinology department in Xi'an, China. The CDR3 totals 19 residues. The V and J ends lost 5 bases and 0 bases respectively, with 20 bases between them. The germline V gene has CDR1 SGHAT and CDR2 FQNNGV.

The same sample was also used in a study of T cells in Graves' hyperthyroidism and ophthalmopathy. In that study: A model using 13 V-J features told ophthalmopathy apart from stable hyperthyroidism.

J is TRBJ2-6 and V is TRBV11-2, with D perhaps TRBD1 (5 bases). The sequence was collected from a woman aged 25-40 years with Graves disease. The source was peripheral blood mononuclear cells (PBMCs), collected at new diagnosis, from a patient treated with antithyroid drugs. The CDR3 reads CASSPRSKGLISGANVLTF. CDR3 in DNA: TGTGCCAGCAGCCCACGTAGTAAGGGGCTAATCTCTGGGGCCAACGTCCTGACTTTC. The whole variable domain, filled in from reference TRBV11-2 and TRBJ2-6, reads EAGVAQSPRYKIIEKRQSVAFWCNPISGHATLYWYQQILGQGPKLLIQFQNNGVVDDSQLPKDRFSAERLKGVDSTLKIQPAKLEDSAVYLCASSPRSKGLISGANVLTFGAGSRLTVL.